A selection of T cell receptor beta chains follows, all from one sample in a study of blood T cell repertoires in COVID-19. TCRdb's copy holds only in-frame clones and misses some; the assay was immunoSEQ multiplex PCR. The profile shows under 85,000 clones, around 82% of them singletons. Source material: peripheral blood. The receptors shown here come from a human donor in a cohort sampled during active COVID-19. Each CDR3 is given with its conserved first and last residue. The order of the fields is D gene, clone size, V gene, J gene, CDR3 protein, CDR3 DNA. D genes are given only for firm matches. Size is omitted from some rows. Given values are once, few, many or a class for expanded clones.

>.|.|TRBV24-1|TRBJ2-1
CATSDFALASYNEQFF
TGTGCCACCAGTGATTTTGCCCTAGCCTCCTACAATGAGCAGTTCTTC
>.|.|TRBV5-1|TRBJ1-6
CASSFGFRSYNSPLHF
TGCGCCAGCAGCTTTGGGTTCAGGTCCTATAATTCACCCCTCCACTTT
>.|.|TRBV4-1|TRBJ2-3
CASSSGGVDTQYF
TGCGCCAGCAGCTCGGGCGGGGTAGATACGCAGTATTTT
>TRBD2|.|TRBV19|TRBJ2-5
CASSISGGGQTQYF
TGTGCCAGTAGTATAAGCGGGGGTGGACAGACCCAGTACTTC
>.|.|TRBV27|TRBJ2-7
CASSSTYEQYF
TGTGCCAGCAGTTCAACCTACGAGCAGTACTTC
>TRBD1|.|TRBV6-6|TRBJ2-1
CASRAGTGYNEQFF
TGTGCCAGCAGAGCCGGGACAGGCTACAATGAGCAGTTCTTC
>.|.|TRBV18|TRBJ2-5
CASSPPGVQETQYF
TGTGCCAGCTCACCACCAGGGGTGCAAGAGACCCAGTACTTC
>TRBD2|once|TRBV9|TRBJ2-1
CASTPHTSGGAVNEQFF
TGTGCCAGCACCCCCCATACTAGCGGGGGGGCGGTCAATGAGCAGTTCTTC
>.|.|TRBV5-1|TRBJ1-2
CASSSTTSYGYTF
TGCGCCAGCAGCTCCACCACGAGTTATGGCTACACCTTC
>.|.|TRBV27|TRBJ2-3
CATTSLSTQYF
TGTGCCACAACTAGTCTCAGTACGCAGTATTTT
>.|once|TRBV18|TRBJ2-2
CASSLTTVNTGELFF
TGTGCCAGCTCTCTCACGACTGTTAACACCGGGGAGCTGTTTTTT
>TRBD1|.|TRBV2|TRBJ2-5
CASRRGTGGTQYF
TGTGCCAGCAGACGCGGGACAGGGGGGACCCAGTACTTC
>TRBD1|.|TRBV5-4|TRBJ1-1
CASSLTGAHTEAFF
TGTGCCAGCAGCTTGACAGGGGCGCACACTGAAGCTTTCTTT
>TRBD2|few|TRBV28|TRBJ2-7
CASSLVSSGGRYEQYF
TGTGCCAGCAGTTTAGTATCTAGCGGGGGGCGCTACGAGCAGTACTTC
>.|.|TRBV18|TRBJ1-5
CASSPPGGGRSNQPQHF
TGTGCCAGCTCACCGCCCGGGGGGGGTCGGAGCAATCAGCCCCAGCATTTT
>.|.|TRBV11-2|TRBJ2-1
CASALFPGGQFF
TGTGCCAGCGCTTTATTTCCCGGGGGGCAGTTCTTC
>.|.|TRBV6-2/TRBV6-3|TRBJ1-6
CASSSRSPSSYNSPLHF
TGTGCCAGCAGTTCCAGAAGTCCAAGCTCCTATAATTCACCCCTCCACTTT
>TRBD1|.|TRBV29-1|TRBJ1-5
CSAGDRNSNQPQHF
TGCAGCGCAGGGGACAGAAATTCGAATCAGCCCCAGCATTTT
>TRBD1|.|TRBV7-9|TRBJ2-3
CASSQQGLRTDTQYF
TGTGCCAGCAGCCAACAGGGGTTGAGGACAGATACGCAGTATTTT
>.|few|TRBV10-3|TRBJ1-2
CAISDGGSGYTF
TGTGCCATCAGTGATGGGGGCTCTGGCTACACCTTC
>.|.|TRBV24-1|TRBJ2-1
CATSDRGTGVGNEQFF
TGTGCCACCAGTGACCGCGGAACGGGGGTAGGCAATGAGCAGTTCTTC
>TRBD1|.|TRBV2|TRBJ2-2
CASSLGTGSNTGELFF
TGTGCCAGCAGCCTGGGGACAGGGTCGAACACCGGGGAGCTGTTTTTT
>TRBD1|.|TRBV5-4|TRBJ1-6
CASSLLPTGTGLSPLHF
TGTGCCAGCAGCTTGCTGCCGACAGGGACCGGATTATCACCCCTCCACTTT
>.|few|TRBV21-1|TRBJ2-1
CASSKERGFNEQFF
TGTGCCAGCAGCAAAGAGAGGGGGTTCAATGAGCAGTTCTTC
>TRBD1|.|TRBV11-2|TRBJ2-3
CASSLSRGRDTQYF
TGTGCCAGCAGCTTAAGCAGGGGGCGGGATACGCAGTATTTT
>TRBD1|.|TRBV7-6|TRBJ2-5
CASSLWDRGRETQYF
TGTGCCAGCAGCTTATGGGACAGGGGGCGAGAGACCCAGTACTTC
>TRBD1|.|TRBV28|TRBJ1-5
CASREQGRQPQPQHF
TGTGCCAGCAGAGAACAGGGGCGACAACCTCAGCCCCAGCATTTT
>.|.|TRBV6-5|TRBJ2-1
CASSTDYNEQFF
TGTGCCAGCAGTACAGATTACAATGAGCAGTTCTTC
>.|.|TRBV19|TRBJ2-7
CASSIEDSSYEQYF
TGTGCCAGTAGTATAGAAGACTCTAGCTACGAGCAGTACTTC
>.|.|TRBV29-1|TRBJ2-1
CSVQMLGGEQFF
TGCAGCGTCCAGATGTTAGGGGGTGAGCAGTTCTTC
>.|.|TRBV19|TRBJ2-3
CASSVQGTTDTQYF
TGTGCCAGTAGTGTACAGGGCACCACAGATACGCAGTATTTT
>TRBD1|.|TRBV7-3|TRBJ1-1
CASSLTQGAITEAFF
TGTGCCAGCAGCTTAACCCAGGGGGCAATCACTGAAGCTTTCTTT
>TRBD1|.|TRBV28|TRBJ2-3
CASTSPGGFSSTDTQYF
TGTGCCAGCACCTCTCCAGGGGGCTTTTCTAGCACAGATACGCAGTATTTT
>.|.|TRBV5-4|TRBJ1-1
CASSTTRLDTEAFF
TGTGCCAGCAGCACCACCCGGTTGGACACTGAAGCTTTCTTT
>.|.|TRBV6-5|TRBJ1-3
CASAQVPGNTIYF
TGTGCCAGCGCCCAGGTTCCTGGAAACACCATATATTTT